This T cell receptor (beta chain) originates from a study of blood T cell repertoires in COVID-19. Study-level information: Collection of acute and convalescent COVID-19 samples took place in the United States, Italy and Spain. PBMCs, B-cell-depleted T cells, or T cells provided the cDNA or gDNA that made up the material.

In the original processing: Estimates of nucleated cell counts were drawn from the amplification of reference gene primers. Assay: immunoSEQ multiplex PCR; the TCRdb copy retains only in-frame clones and omits some. V, J and clone size are those of that table, while D and trimming were read from the DNA. The sample includes around 620,000 clones, around 89% of them seen just once. This CDR3 region has 12 residues. Trimming cost V 10 bases and J 5 bases, with 15 bases left between them. Germline CDR1 and CDR2: MNHEY and SVGAGI. The receptor was derived from a woman under 30 with acute or convalescent COVID-19. Sequencing was performed on peripheral blood. The J gene is TRBJ2-7, the V gene TRBV6-5, with D possibly matching TRBD1 (7 bases). The CDR3 bases are TGTGCCATTGGCAGGGGGGTCGACGAGCAGTACTTC. Protein sequence: CAIGRGVDEQYF.